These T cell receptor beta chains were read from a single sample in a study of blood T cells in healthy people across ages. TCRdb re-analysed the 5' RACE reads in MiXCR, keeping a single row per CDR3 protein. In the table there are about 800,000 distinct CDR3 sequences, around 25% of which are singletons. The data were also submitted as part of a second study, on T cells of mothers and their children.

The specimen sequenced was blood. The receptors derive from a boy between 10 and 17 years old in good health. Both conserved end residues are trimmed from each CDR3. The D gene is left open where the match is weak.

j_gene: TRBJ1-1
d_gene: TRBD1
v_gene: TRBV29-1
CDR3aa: SVETGGSGTEAF

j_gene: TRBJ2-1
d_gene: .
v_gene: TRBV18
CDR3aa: ASSRADEQF

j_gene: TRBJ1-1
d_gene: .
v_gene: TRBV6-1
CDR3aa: ASSLEGRKNTEAF

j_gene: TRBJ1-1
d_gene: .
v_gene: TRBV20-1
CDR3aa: SASWGKNTEAF

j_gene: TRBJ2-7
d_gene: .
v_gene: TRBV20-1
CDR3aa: SASPGVAAPLEKQY

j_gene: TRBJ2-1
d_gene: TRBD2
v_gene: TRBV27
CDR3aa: ASSLISGSSYNEQF

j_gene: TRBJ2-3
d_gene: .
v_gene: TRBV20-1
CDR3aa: SARDSGRYTDTQY

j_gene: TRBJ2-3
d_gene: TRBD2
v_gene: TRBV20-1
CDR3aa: SARLALSTDTQY

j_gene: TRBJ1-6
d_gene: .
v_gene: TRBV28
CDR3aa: ASSFPGVGNSPLH

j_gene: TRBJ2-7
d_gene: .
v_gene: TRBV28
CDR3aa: ASFINPDEQY

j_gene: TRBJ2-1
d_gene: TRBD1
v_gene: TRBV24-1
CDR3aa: ATRETGVNEQF

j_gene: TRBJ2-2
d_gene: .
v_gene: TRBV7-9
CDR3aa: ASSLVYRVGELF

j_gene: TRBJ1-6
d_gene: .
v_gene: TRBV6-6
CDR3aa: ASSLRTQGVSPLH

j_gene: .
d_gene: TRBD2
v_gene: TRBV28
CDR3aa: ASSSSGTASYEQY

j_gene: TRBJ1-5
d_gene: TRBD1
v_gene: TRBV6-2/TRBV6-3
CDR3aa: ASRTGPQLPSNQPQH

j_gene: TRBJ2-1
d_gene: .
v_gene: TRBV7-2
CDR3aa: ASSLVLALSYNEQF

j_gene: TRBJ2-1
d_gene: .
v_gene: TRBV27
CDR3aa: ASSPLGPNNEQF

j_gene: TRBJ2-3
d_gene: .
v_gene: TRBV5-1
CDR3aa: ASGLLADLNSPDTQY

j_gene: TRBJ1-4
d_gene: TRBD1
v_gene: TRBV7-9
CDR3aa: ASSSLGGQPEKLF

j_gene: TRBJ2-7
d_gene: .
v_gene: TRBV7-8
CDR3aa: ASSLGWGNYEQY